These 4 T cell receptor beta chains originate from one sample sequenced in a study of regulatory T cells in long-lasting Graves disease. This sample's time point: newly diagnosed GD, antithyroid drugs for less than 3 months. Scientists built the TCR library using RNA that was extracted from PBMCs. Through Arm-PCR of CDR3 regions and iRepertoire HTBI primers, TCR beta libraries were built. TCRdb re-called the multiplex PCR reads with MiXCR, one entry per CDR3 protein. The repertoire holds approximately 400,000 distinct CDR3 sequences, with more than 12% as singletons. These sequences were also reported in another study, on T cells in Graves' hyperthyroidism and ophthalmopathy.

This material consisted of peripheral blood mononuclear cells (PBMCs), taken at new diagnosis, from a patient treated with antithyroid drugs. All receptors come from a woman aged 25 to 39 with Graves disease.

This clonotype was seen many times. The junction departs from the called germline gene at one end, perhaps through a read error. The chain carries TRBV5-1 and TRBJ1-5, with a tentative D call TRBD1 (6 bases). The CDR3 is made up of 15 amino acids. Germline V lookup: CDR1 SGHRS, CDR2 YFSETQ. CDR3 protein: CASSLEGRGNQPQHF. As DNA, the CDR3 is TGTGCCAGCAGTTTGGAGGGCAGGGGTAATCAGCCCCAGCATTTT.

The V and J genes are TRBV18 and TRBJ2-1, with D perhaps matching TRBD1 (7 bases). The V end lost 1 base, the J end lost 6 bases, and 13 bases lay between the germline ends. The germline gives CDR1 KGHSH, CDR2 LQKENI. The CDR3 is 15 residues long. The CDR3 is CASSPRGTDGNEQFF. The CDR3 DNA sequence: TGTGCCAGCTCACCACGCGGGACAGACGGCAATGAGCAGTTCTTC.

V is TRBV13 and J is TRBJ1-1, with D tentatively TRBD1 (5 bases). This CDR3 has 13 residues. The germline CDR1 and CDR2 sequences are PRHDT and FYEKMQ (reference sequence). V lost 6 bases to trimming and J lost 6 bases, with 14 bases between them. CDR3 region: CASSPSGASEAFF. The CDR3 DNA reads TGTGCCAGCAGTCCTAGTGGGGCCTCTGAAGCTTTCTTT.

This clonotype was seen repeatedly, ten times or more. The chain links TRBV13 to TRBJ2-7, with D perhaps TRBD2 (6 bases). The CDR3 contains 15 residues. Per germline, CDR1 PRHDT and CDR2 FYEKMQ (reference sequence). V lost 5 bases, J lost 5 bases, and 19 bases lay in between. The CDR3 coding sequence is TGTGCCAGCAGCCCGGCAGTCGGCGGGACCAACGAGCAGTACTTC. Amino acid sequence: CASSPAVGGTNEQYF.